In its sample, the clone carrying this TCR beta chain was seen a few times. The antigen is unknown. Clones were sequenced by immunoSEQ multiplex PCR, and TCRdb holds only the in-frame ones, with some missing. The table shows approximately 350,000 clones, with about 74% occurring only once. The sample comes from a study of shared clonotypes between healthy human individuals. In the study overall: Donor composition was two women and a few men, aged 18 to 49.

Overall study findings and caveats: Among a few donors, roughly 5% of naive CD4 clonotypes were found in common. At large depth, rarefaction still showed sorted-subset sequencing to be incomplete.

Donors included only healthy HIV-negative adults lacking recent acute infections or vaccinations. The CDR3 has 14 residues. Looked up from germline, CDR1 is PRHDT and CDR2 is FYEKMQ (reference sequence). Deletions cut 2 bases from V and 7 bases from J, with 11 bases between. The TCR comes from a man aged 30-40 years in good health. Sequenced material: memory CD4+ T cells sorted from blood. Subset described: CD45RA-negative fraction. The rearrangement joins TRBV13 to TRBJ2-2; D may be TRBD1 or TRBD2 (6 bases each). CDR3 DNA: TGTGCCAGCAGCTTACGGGGGCTCGGCGGGGAGCTGTTTTTT. Translation: CASSLRGLGGELFF.